The 9 T cell receptor beta chains listed next were all sequenced from one sample in a study of cytomegalovirus exposure and HLA in healthy donors. Primers included in the PCR were 60 Vbeta and 13 Jbeta primers. The table came from immunoSEQ multiplex PCR; TCRdb's copy has only in-frame clones and leaves some out. Of over 140,000 clones listed, roughly four fifths are singletons. Material for sequencing was PBMCs. The receptors were sampled from a man younger than 45 in good health and CMV-seropositive.

A few counts support this clone. The chain couples TRBV7-9 to TRBJ1-3; no clear D. The CDR3 consists of 14 residues. Between the trimmed V and J ends, which lost 7 bases and 0 bases, there was a span of 10 bases. Germline V CDR1 and CDR2: SEHNR, FQNEAQ (reference sequence). CDR3 bases: TGTGCCAGCACCTACGCGAGCTCTGGAAACACCATATATTTT. It specifies CASTYASSGNTIYF.

The CDR3, as DNA: TGTGCCAGCAGTGCCCAGAGGGGGATTCGCGCTGAAGCTTTCTTT. This encodes CASSAQRGIRAEAFF. The chain joins TRBV25-1 to TRBJ1-1; D might be TRBD1 (6 bases). The CDR3 runs 15 residues. The germline CDR1 and CDR2 sequences are MGHDK and SYGVNS. Trimming left V 4 bases short and J 6 bases short, with 18 bases between. Full variable domain (rest looked up from reference TRBV25-1 and TRBJ1-1): EADIYQTPRYLVIGTGKKITLECSQTMGHDKMYWYQQDPGMELHLIHYSYGVNSTEKGDLSSESTVSRIRTEHFPLTLESARPSHTSQYLCASSAQRGIRAEAFFGQGTRLTVV.

The CDR3: CASSPRVGTNEQYF. The CDR3 coding sequence is TGTGCCAGCAGCCCACGGGTCGGGACAAACGAGCAGTACTTC. The V and J genes are TRBV7-9 and TRBJ2-7; possibly TRBD1 for D (6 bases). The V gene's germline CDR1 is SEHNR and CDR2 FQNEAQ (reference sequence). V was clipped by 5 bases and J by 5 bases, with 16 bases between them. This CDR3 is built from 14 residues.

The CDR3 DNA follows: TGCGCCAGCAGCCAAGGACAGGGGGCGAAGAACACTGAAGCTTTCTTT. Amino acid sequence: CASSQGQGAKNTEAFF. V and J are TRBV5-1 and TRBJ1-1; 11 bases fit TRBD1. CDR3 length equals 16 residues. The germline CDR1 and CDR2 sequences are SGHRS and YFSETQ. Trimming cost V 4 bases and J 1 base; bases outside gene matches: 6.

The genes are TRBV30 and TRBJ1-3; TRBD1 matches at 9 bases. This CDR3 has 14 amino acids. Germline V lookup: CDR1 GTSNPN, CDR2 SVGIG (reference sequence). Germline trimming cut 5 bases from V and 1 base from J; bases unmatched to any gene: 3. The DNA of the CDR3 is TGTGCCTGGGACAGGGGGGGATCTGGAAACACCATATATTTT. Translation gives CAWDRGGSGNTIYF.

This sequence joins TRBV7-9 and TRBJ1-1, with D maybe TRBD1 (5 bases). Germline CDR1 SEHNR, CDR2 FQNEAQ (reference sequence). The CDR3 has 16 residues. V lost 1 base and J 3 bases, leaving 15 bases between the germline ends. For the CDR3, the DNA is TGTGCCAGCAGCTTAGGTCCGGGGGGAACGGACACTGAAGCTTTCTTT. Amino acids: CASSLGPGGTDTEAFF.

In regard to this clone: Distinct nucleotide sequences in the sample also encode this CDR3. This chain connects TRBV7-3 to TRBJ2-5, with D perhaps matching TRBD2 (5 bases). CDR3 size: 15 residues. Trimming cost V 0 bases and J 4 bases, with 12 bases left between them. Germline V CDR1 and CDR2: SGHTA, FQGTGA. CDR3 loop: CASSLTGLGGETQYF. The CDR3 DNA reads as TGTGCCAGCAGCTTAACGGGGTTAGGAGGAGAGACCCAGTACTTC.

The chain recombines TRBV19 with TRBJ2-1, with 9 positions matching TRBD1. The CDR3 is made up of 16 amino acids. J gave up 6 bases and V 5 bases, and 11 bases lay outside the gene matches. Germline values: CDR1 LNHDA, CDR2 SQIVND (reference sequence). The CDR3 bases are TGTGCCAGTAGTCTTAACCCGGGACAGGGTATCAATGAGCAGTTCTTC. It yields the protein CASSLNPGQGINEQFF.

This chain joins TRBV28 and TRBJ2-5, with 7 bases aligning to TRBD2. This CDR3 region has 16 residues. The germline CDR1 and CDR2 sequences are MDHEN and SYDVKM. Germline trimming cut 2 bases from V and 1 base from J; bases unmatched to any gene: 7. CDR3: CASSLRRWEGQETQYF. The CDR3 DNA reads TGTGCCAGCAGTTTAAGGAGGTGGGAGGGCCAAGAGACCCAGTACTTC.